These T cell receptor beta chains were read from a single sample in a study of T cells after yellow fever vaccination. TCRdb used MiXCR to reprocess the 5' RACE reads, holding one entry per CDR3 protein. The table includes more than 300,000 distinct CDR3 sequences, roughly a tenth detected once. The source material was CD4+ T cells sorted from PBMCs, sampled 45 days after the yellow fever booster vaccination. These receptors were taken from a man aged 18-30 years who received the YFV17D yellow fever vaccine. Each CDR3 is given with its conserved first and last residue. The D gene is left open where the match is weak. Part of the rows lack a size; the others show once, few, many or a class for expanded clones.

>many|TRBJ2-7|TRBV4-1|.
TGCGCCAGCAGCCAACCCCTAAACAGGGTCACCGGCAGAGAGCAGTACTTC
CASSQPLNRVTGREQYF
>few|TRBJ1-5|TRBV6-5|.
TGTGCCAGCAGTTACCGGGGCATCAATCAGCCCCAGCATTTT
CASSYRGINQPQHF
>.|TRBJ1-1|TRBV4-1|.
TGCGCCAGCAGCCAGAATTTACCAGGGGTTATGAACACTGAAGCTTTCTTT
CASSQNLPGVMNTEAFF
>.|TRBJ2-2|TRBV5-6|.
TGTGCCAGCAGCTCCATTCTTGGCGACACCGGGGAGCTGTTTTTT
CASSSILGDTGELFF
>.|TRBJ1-5|TRBV2|.
TGTGCCAGCATGAGTGGAATAACTGCTGGCTTCCAGCATTTT
CASMSGITAGFQHF
>many|TRBJ2-2|TRBV5-1|TRBD1
TGCGCCAGCAGCCCGGGACAGGGGCTGACGGAGCTGTTTTTT
CASSPGQGLTELFF
>.|TRBJ1-2|TRBV12-3/TRBV12-4|TRBD1
TGTGCCAGCAGCCGGGACAGCCCGAACTATGGCTACACCTTC
CASSRDSPNYGYTF
>few|TRBJ2-1|TRBV5-1|.
TGCGCCAGCAGCTTGTTTGGGGCCGCGGGCCGCAGCTCCTACAATGAGCAGTTCTTC
CASSLFGAAGRSSYNEQFF
>many|TRBJ1-3|TRBV2|TRBD1
TGTGCCAGACGGGACAGGGGTCCCCTTTTCTCTGGAAACACCATATATTTT
CARRDRGPLFSGNTIYF
>.|TRBJ2-3|TRBV29-1|TRBD2
TGCAGCGTTGAATTTGGCGGGAGGGTCACAGATACGCAGTATTTT
CSVEFGGRVTDTQYF
>many|TRBJ2-1|TRBV5-5|TRBD2
TGTGCCAGCAGCTTGCCACTAGCGGGGGGAGACAATGAGCAGTTCTTC
CASSLPLAGGDNEQFF
>.|TRBJ2-7|TRBV7-8|.
TGTGCCAGCCGATTACGGGGGAAAAACGAGCAGTACTTC
CASRLRGKNEQYF
>.|TRBJ1-5|TRBV28|.
TGTGCCAGCAGTTTAAAGAACAGACCCCAGCATTTT
CASSLKNRPQHF
>.|TRBJ2-7|TRBV5-1|TRBD1
TGCGCCAGCAGCGAGGGACAGGGACCCTACGAGCAGTACTTC
CASSEGQGPYEQYF
>few|TRBJ2-3|TRBV6-6|.
TGTGCCAGCAGCCGCTATCTCTCTCCGGGGGGCCATTCCACAGATACGCAGTATTTT
CASSRYLSPGGHSTDTQYF
>few|TRBJ2-7|TRBV2|.
TGTGCCAGCAGTCCAGGGTGGGGGGAACACGAGCAGTACTTC
CASSPGWGEHEQYF
>few|TRBJ1-6|TRBV20-1|.
TGCGCTCGCCGGGACGCCAATTCACCCCTCCACTTT
CARRDANSPLHF
>.|TRBJ1-5|TRBV20-1|TRBD1
TGCAGTGCTAAAGGCACTACAGGGGGAATGCAGCCCCAGCATTTT
CSAKGTTGGMQPQHF
>few|TRBJ1-2|TRBV4-2|.
TGTGCCAGCAGCCAAGATCCTGGGGAACCTAACTATGGCTACACCTTC
CASSQDPGEPNYGYTF
>few|TRBJ1-5|TRBV29-1|.
TGCAGCGTTGGGGGACACGGACTCAATCAGCCCCAGCATTTT
CSVGGHGLNQPQHF
>.|TRBJ2-5|TRBV5-1|TRBD2
TGCGCCAGCAGCTCCCTGTCTAGCGGGGGGGCTCGTATGTACCAAGAGACCCAGTACTTC
CASSSLSSGGARMYQETQYF
>.|TRBJ1-5|TRBV15|.
TGTGCCACCAGCAGTCGGAGAACCACTTCCAATCAGCCCCAGCATTTT
CATSSRRTTSNQPQHF
>many|TRBJ1-5|TRBV29-1|TRBD1
TGCAGCGTTGGGGACAGCCTATATAGCAATCAGCCCCAGCATTTT
CSVGDSLYSNQPQHF
>many|TRBJ2-1|TRBV4-3|.
TGCGCCAGCAGCCAAGATTTTCGTGAGCAGTTCTTC
CASSQDFREQFF
>few|TRBJ1-5|TRBV4-2|TRBD1
TGTGCCAGCAGCCAAGCCGGTTTAGGCAGGGGGCTGGGAAGCAATCAGCCCCAGCATTTT
CASSQAGLGRGLGSNQPQHF
>few|TRBJ2-7|TRBV5-1|.
TGCGCCAGCAGCTCGGAGGCATACGAGCAGTACTTC
CASSSEAYEQYF
>.|TRBJ1-1|TRBV5-4|.
TGTGCCAGCAGCCCACCCGGGGGGCTTATCATGAACACTGAAGCTTTCTTT
CASSPPGGLIMNTEAFF
>once|TRBJ2-5|TRBV7-9|.
TGTGCCAGCAGCTTTAGACCCGACAGACAAGAGACCCAGTACTTC
CASSFRPDRQETQYF
>.|TRBJ2-5|TRBV7-2|TRBD1
TGTGCCAGCAGCAATACCGGGACAGGGAAAGAGACCCAGTACTTC
CASSNTGTGKETQYF
>.|TRBJ2-5|TRBV7-2|TRBD2
TGTGCCAGCAGCCGGGGGGGACTAACCAGAACAGAGACCCAGTACTTC
CASSRGGLTRTETQYF
>few|TRBJ2-1|TRBV4-3|TRBD2
TGCGCCAGCAGCCAAGGGGGACTACCGAACAATGAGCAGTTCTTC
CASSQGGLPNNEQFF
>few|TRBJ2-7|TRBV24-1|.
TGTGCCGCCCCCAGGGCCCACGAGCAGTACTTC
CAAPRAHEQYF
>.|TRBJ2-4|TRBV7-9|TRBD1
TGTGCCAGCAGCCCGCCCGGGACAGGAGAAAACATTCAGTACTTC
CASSPPGTGENIQYF